This T cell receptor (beta chain) comes out of a study of cytomegalovirus exposure and HLA in healthy donors. Study-wide results and caveats: Association of approximately 18,000 TCR beta sequences with HLA alleles was found at 0.05 false discovery rate in a later analysis. Analysis was performed later, and it showed HLA-associated TCR beta chains to be more clonally expanded than equally common others.

Worth noting for this clone: Its target is unknown.

Germline CDR1 is GTSNPN and CDR2 is SVGIG (reference sequence). Trimming shortened V by 1 base and J by 0 bases, and 15 bases separated the two germline ends. This CDR3 has 16 residues. The PCR made use of 60 Vbeta and 13 Jbeta primers. Using immunoSEQ multiplex PCR, the repertoire was profiled, and TCRdb retains in-frame clones only, with some absent. The sample consists of 140,000 to 150,000 clones, roughly 80% of them appearing once. The receptor comes from a man aged 35 to 55 in good health and CMV-seronegative. Sample: PBMCs. The chain combines TRBV30 with TRBJ1-2; D gene unclear. CDR3 protein: CAWSGVGGVPNYGYTF. In nucleotides, the CDR3 is TGTGCCTGGAGTGGAGTGGGCGGGGTTCCTAACTATGGCTACACCTTC. Complete variable domain (other parts from reference TRBV30 and TRBJ1-2): SQTIHQWPATLVQPVGSPLSLECTVEGTSNPNLYWYRQAAGRGLQLLFYSVGIGQISSEVPQNLSASRPQDRQFILSSKKLLLSDSGFYLCAWSGVGGVPNYGYTFGSGTRLTVV.